This T cell receptor beta chain was captured in a study of T cell repertoires in cytomegalovirus infection. Study conclusions and caveats: The ex vivo response was dominated by HLA-C-restricted CMV-specific TCR beta clonotypes. Using cumulative public TCR beta family frequency, the authors identified those who carried CMV together with the relevant HLA.

TCRdb used MiXCR to reprocess the reads, holding one entry per CDR3 protein. The sample comprises about 530,000 distinct CDR3 sequences, 26% of which are singletons, and roughly 13% rests with the top ten. Worth noting for this clonotype: Its antigen is currently unknown.

The CDR3 extends over 15 amino acids. The V and J ends lost 6 bases and 2 bases respectively, with 16 bases between them. Per germline, CDR1 SGDLS and CDR2 YYNGEE. This sequence joins TRBV9 and TRBJ2-3; D unresolved. This TCR was recovered from a human donor in good health (CMV status not recorded). Some clones in this sample may be carry-over from other donors' samples. Material for sequencing was PBMCs. The CDR3, as DNA: TGTGCCAGCAACTCTATAACGGGCGACACAGATACGCAGTATTTT. Amino acids: CASNSITGDTDTQYF. The whole variable domain, filled in from reference TRBV9 and TRBJ2-3, reads DSGVTQTPKHLITATGQRVTLRCSPRSGDLSVYWYQQSLDQGLQFLIQYYNGEERAKGNILERFSAQQFPDLHSELNLSSLELGDSALYFCASNSITGDTDTQYFGPGTRLTVL.